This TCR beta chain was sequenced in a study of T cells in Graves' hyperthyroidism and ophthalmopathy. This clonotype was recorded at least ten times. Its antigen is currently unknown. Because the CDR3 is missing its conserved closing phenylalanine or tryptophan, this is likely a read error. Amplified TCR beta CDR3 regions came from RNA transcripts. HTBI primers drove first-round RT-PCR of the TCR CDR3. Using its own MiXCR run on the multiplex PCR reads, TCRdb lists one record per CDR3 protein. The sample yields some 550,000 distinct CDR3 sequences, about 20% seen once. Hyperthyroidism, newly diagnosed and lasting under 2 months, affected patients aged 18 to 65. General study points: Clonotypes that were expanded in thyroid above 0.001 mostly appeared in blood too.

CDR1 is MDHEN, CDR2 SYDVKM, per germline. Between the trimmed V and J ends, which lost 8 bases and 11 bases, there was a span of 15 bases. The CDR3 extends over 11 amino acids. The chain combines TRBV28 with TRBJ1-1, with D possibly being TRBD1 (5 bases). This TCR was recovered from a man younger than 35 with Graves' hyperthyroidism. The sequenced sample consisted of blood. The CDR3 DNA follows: TGTGCCAGCGGAGACAGAGATCGGGCTTTCTCT. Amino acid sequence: CASGDRDRAFS.